This T cell receptor beta chain was identified during a study of cytomegalovirus exposure and HLA in healthy donors. Study as a whole: Earlier work reported around 110 million unique TCR beta sequences from 180 million or so T cells. An early release of data contained around 80 million unique TCRs, which came from HLA-typed donors.

General observations from the study: Common viral pathogens (according to a later analysis) appeared linked to several of the most significant clusters. Relative to the roughly 640-donor mean, N-insertions were reportedly fewer in an Asian-associated ancestry cluster in a later analysis.

The CDR3 is 12 amino acids. The V end lost 5 bases, the J end lost 2 bases, and 6 bases lay between the germline ends. Germline values: CDR1 MNHEY, CDR2 SVGAGI. This PCR relied on a set of 60 Vbeta primers and 13 Jbeta primers. Repertoires were generated with immunoSEQ multiplex PCR, while TCRdb's copy carries only in-frame clones and drops some. This table holds 200,000 to 250,000 clones, approximately 84% found once. About this clone: Its antigen is currently unknown.

The chain recombines TRBV6-5 with TRBJ1-2; unclear D gene. This sequence originates from a girl aged 2 to 10 in good health and CMV-seronegative. The sequenced sample consisted of PBMCs. The CDR3 coding sequence is TGTGCCAGCAGTGAACAAAACTATGGCTACACCTTC. Translated: CASSEQNYGYTF.